A single sample is the source of the 28 T cell receptor beta chains below, sequenced in a study of prognosis after radiotherapy for stage I lung cancer. Amplification of the TCR beta CDR3 (from genomic DNA) was done by two-round multiplex PCR. Initially, in first-round PCR, primers specific to each TRBV and TRBJ gene were used. TCRdb used MiXCR to reprocess the multiplex PCR reads, holding one entry per CDR3 protein. The sample lists about 16,000 distinct CDR3 sequences, roughly 30% occurring once. The sample in question was PBMCs, obtained before or after stereotactic body radiation therapy (not recorded which). These receptor sequences come from a donor of 50 years or more with non-small cell lung cancer.

There are many counts of this clonotype. J is TRBJ1-2 and V is TRBV7-9; D gene ambiguous. The CDR3 runs 13 residues. The germline CDR1 and CDR2 sequences are SEHNR and FQNEAQ (reference sequence). With 4 bases removed from V and 6 bases from J, the gap between germline ends came to 12 bases. CDR3 coding DNA: TGTGCCAGCAGCTATAGAGGGAGTGATGGCTACACCTTC. This codes for CASSYRGSDGYTF.

This clonotype was seen many times. The V gene is TRBV20-1, the J gene TRBJ2-7; 10 bases match TRBD2. Germline V gene sequence: CDR1 DFQATT, CDR2 SNEGSKA (reference sequence). The V segment lost 4 bases and the J segment 2 bases; nucleotides outside the gene matches: 11. The CDR3 extends over 16 amino acids. The CDR3 region has the DNA TGCAGTGCTATGATTTCGGGGAGCGGGAGGGCCTACGAGCAGTACTTC. This translates into CSAMISGSGRAYEQYF.

This chain links TRBV6-1 with TRBJ1-6; D is possibly TRBD1 (6 bases). The CDR3 runs to 15 residues. Per germline, CDR1 MNHNS and CDR2 SASEGT. The ends were cut back, 9 bases at V and 7 bases at J, with 19 bases in the middle. CDR3 residues: CASIYRKQGNSPLHF. CDR3 nucleotides: TGTGCCAGTATCTATAGGAAACAGGGAAATTCACCCCTCCACTTT.

Remarks on this clonotype: A much larger clone differs from this one at a single base, so this may be a read error. V and J are TRBV30 and TRBJ2-1; D not certain. CDR3 length: 14 residues. V shed 1 base and J shed 6 bases, with 13 bases lying between them. Germline CDR1 is GTSNPN and CDR2 is SVGIG (reference sequence). The CDR3 loop is CAWSGSTGLNEQFF. Here the CDR3 DNA reads TGTGCCTGGAGTGGGTCAACTGGCCTCAATGAGCAGTTCTTC.

The table lists this clonotype with many counts. The chain recombines TRBV7-9 with TRBJ2-1, with D uncertain. The V gene's germline CDR1 is SEHNR and CDR2 FQNEAQ (reference sequence). The germline V and J ends were trimmed by 5 bases and 14 bases, with 16 bases remaining between them. This CDR3 region has 12 residues. CDR3 protein: CASSADFLNEFF. The CDR3 coding sequence is TGTGCCAGCAGCGCAGACTTCCTAAATGAGTTCTTC.

With regard to this clonotype: At one of its ends the junction is not consistent with the germline gene, which may arise from a read error. The rearrangement uses TRBV11-2 and TRBJ2-7; 9 bases align to TRBD2. The CDR3 is made up of 16 amino acids. The germline gives CDR1 SGHAT, CDR2 FQNNGV. CDR3 sequence (DNA): TGTGCCAGCATCTTAGATATTGCGGGAGGGCCCCACGAGCAGTACTTC. It specifies CASILDIAGGPHEQYF.

In regard to this clonotype: A read error is the likely source, as a far larger clone sits one nucleotide away. J is TRBJ2-3 and V is TRBV6-8, with TRBD1 matching 9 bases. This CDR3 spans 15 amino acids. Germline assignment: CDR1 MNHGY and CDR2 SAAAGT. The V gene end was trimmed by 2 bases and the J gene end by 6 bases; junction bases not matched to a gene: 6. CDR3 bases: TGTGCCAGCAGTTACAGTGGACAGGGGTCGGATACGCAGTATTTT. Translated: CASSYSGQGSDTQYF.

This clonotype is judged medium-sized (0.01 to 0.1%). The genes are TRBV6-1 and TRBJ2-1, with TRBD1 identical over 8 bases. V shed 6 bases, J shed 7 bases, and the junction held 2 bases outside the gene matches. This CDR3 has 12 amino acids. The germline gives CDR1 MNHNS, CDR2 SASEGT. The CDR3 DNA sequence: TGTGCCAGCAGGACAGGGGAGAATGAGCAGTTCTTC. This codes for CASRTGENEQFF.

As concerns this clonotype: One end of the junction does not line up with germline, which may come from a read error. The rearrangement joins TRBV4-1 to TRBJ1-4, with D possibly matching TRBD1 (6 bases). The CDR3 totals 15 residues. Germline loops: CDR1 MGHRA, CDR2 YSYEKL. The CDR3 DNA is TGCGCCAGCAACCAAGTGGGGGGGCAGAATGAAAAACTGTTTTTT. It is translated as CASNQVGGQNEKLFF.

This clonotype showed up many times. The gene calls are TRBV11-2 and TRBJ2-7, with D perhaps given as TRBD1 or TRBD2 (6 bases each). The CDR3 extends over 15 amino acids. The V and J ends lost 2 bases and 7 bases respectively, with 18 bases between them. From germline, CDR1 is SGHAT and CDR2 FQNNGV. For the CDR3, the DNA is TGTGCCAGCAGCTTAACTACAGGGAGGATGGGGGAGCAGTACTTC. This gives the protein CASSLTTGRMGEQYF.

Details on this clonotype: This likely came from a read error, as a far larger clone is one base away. The chain carries TRBV6-4 and TRBJ2-6; D is undetermined. CDR1 and CDR2 (germline): MRHNA, SNTAGT. The CDR3 consists of 14 residues. CDR3 protein: CASSELGGSNVLTF. CDR3 DNA: TGTGCCAGCAGTGAATTGGGTGGGTCCAACGTCCTGACTTTC.

This clonotype was found many times. This chain connects TRBV20-1 to TRBJ1-2; no reliable D call. Germline V gene lookup returns CDR1 DFQATT and CDR2 SNEGSKA (reference sequence). The V gene lost 3 bases and the J gene lost 7 bases, with 24 bases spanning the gap. The CDR3 length is 16 residues. The CDR3 DNA reads TGCAGTGCTAGTACCGCCGCGGACTCGTCTATGGTTGGCTACACCTTC. This encodes CSASTAADSSMVGYTF.

The chain is built from TRBV5-6 and TRBJ2-3; either TRBD1 or TRBD2 may fit D (5 bases each). This CDR3 has 13 amino acids. Germline loops: CDR1 SGHDT, CDR2 YYEEEE. Trimming shortened V by 7 bases and J by 2 bases, and 11 bases separated the two germline ends. The CDR3 DNA reads TGTGCCAGCTTTTCGGGGACCACAGATACGCAGTATTTT. This encodes CASFSGTTDTQYF.

This sequence joins TRBV4-1 and TRBJ2-7; perhaps TRBD2 as D (6 bases). CDR1 MGHRA and CDR2 YSYEKL come from the germline V gene. This CDR3 is 16 amino acids long. Trimming removed 5 bases from V and 0 bases from J, with 17 bases in between. This chain's CDR3 is CASSKGAGLPSYEQYF. In DNA form, the CDR3 reads TGCGCCAGCAGCAAAGGGGCGGGGTTACCCTCCTACGAGCAGTACTTC.

This clonotype was counted ten times or more. The gene calls are TRBV19 and TRBJ2-7, with a possible D match to TRBD1 (6 bases). Trimming pared 3 bases from V and 2 bases from J, leaving 11 bases between. The CDR3 contains 14 residues. The germline V gene has CDR1 LNHDA and CDR2 SQIVND (reference sequence). This chain's CDR3 is CASSIGGRTYEQYF. The CDR3 region has the DNA TGTGCCAGTAGTATTGGGGGCAGGACCTACGAGCAGTACTTC.

V gene TRBV9 combines with J gene TRBJ2-5; no reliable D call. V was clipped by 0 bases and J by 9 bases, with 9 bases between them. This CDR3 is built from 12 residues. Germline CDR1 reads SGDLS; CDR2 reads YYNGEE. The DNA of the CDR3 is TGTGCCAGCAGCGTAGATCTTTACCCCCAGTACTTC. Its translation is CASSVDLYPQYF.

This clonotype ranks as medium-sized. This chain links TRBV12-3 or TRBV12-4 with TRBJ2-7, with D possibly TRBD1 on 6 matching bases. V was shortened by 3 bases and J by 9 bases, with 12 bases between the two germline ends. The CDR3 runs to 12 residues. CDR3 coding DNA: TGTGCCAGCAGTTTCGGACAGCTCGGGCAGTACTTC. This gives the protein CASSFGQLGQYF.

This clonotype was recorded many times. The CDR3 sequence: CASSLGGGTGYGYTF. The CDR3 DNA follows: TGTGCCAGCAGTTTAGGCGGGGGGACGGGCTATGGCTACACCTTC. V is TRBV28 and J is TRBJ1-2, with D possibly TRBD1 on 5 matching bases. With 2 bases removed from V and 4 bases from J, the gap between germline ends came to 14 bases. The germline gives CDR1 MDHEN, CDR2 SYDVKM. This CDR3 contains 15 residues.

At least ten counts were recorded for this clonotype. The chain combines TRBV5-6 with TRBJ2-6; the D is unclear. The CDR3 has 16 amino acids. Germline V gene lookup returns CDR1 SGHDT and CDR2 YYEEEE. V gave up 0 bases and J gave up 1 base, with 8 bases separating them. CDR3 protein: CASSLVGGSGANVLTF. The DNA for the CDR3 is TGTGCCAGCAGCTTGGTTGGCGGATCTGGGGCCAACGTCCTGACTTTC. Full variable domain (remainder filled in from reference TRBV5-6 and TRBJ2-6): DAGVTQSPTHLIKTRGQQVTLRCSPKSGHDTVSWYQQALGQGPQFIFQYYEEEERQRGNFPDRFSGHQFPNYSSELNVNALLLGDSALYLCASSLVGGSGANVLTFGAGSRLTVL.

About this clonotype itself: A read error likely explains this, since a far larger clone differs by one base. The rearrangement links TRBV6-1 to TRBJ2-3; D may match TRBD1 or TRBD2 (5 bases each). CDR3 length equals 15 residues. From germline, CDR1 is MNHNS and CDR2 SASEGT. Trimming left V 5 bases short and J 3 bases short, with 15 bases between. DNA for the CDR3: TGTGCCAGCAGTTGCCGGGACGGAGGAACAGATACGCAGTATTTT. Translating gives CASSCRDGGTDTQYF.

Remarks on this clonotype: At one end, the junction sequence differs from germline, possibly due to a read error. The CDR3, as DNA: TGTGCCTGTTATTTGGCGGGAGTACAAGAGACCCATTACTTC. It is translated as CACYLAGVQETHYF. The chain uses TRBV30 and TRBJ2-5; 7 nucleotides agree with TRBD2. From germline, CDR1 is GTSNPN and CDR2 SVGIG (reference sequence). The CDR3 sequence is 14 residues long.

A note on this clonotype: A far larger clone is a single base away, which makes a read error likely. The rearrangement joins TRBV6-4 to TRBJ1-5; a weak D match, TRBD1 (5 bases). Per germline, CDR1 MRHNA and CDR2 SNTAGT. Between the trimmed V and J ends, which lost 4 bases and 3 bases, there was a span of 16 bases. The length of the CDR3 is 16 residues. The CDR3 region is CASSALTWGINQPQHF. The CDR3 region has the DNA TGTGCCAGCAGTGCCCTTACTTGGGGGATCAATCAGCCCCAGCATTTT.

In regard to this clonotype: It is likely a read error: a sequence one base away is far more abundant. V and J are TRBV6-9 and TRBJ2-6; TRBD1 might be the D (6 bases). Germline V CDR1 and CDR2: MNHGY, SVAAGI. V gave up 7 bases and J gave up 2 bases, with 12 bases separating them. This CDR3 is built from 15 residues. Written as DNA, the CDR3 is TGTGCCAGCATTTACTCAGGGGCTGGGGCCAACGTCCTGACTTTC. It yields the protein CASIYSGAGANVLTF.

As for this clonotype: A far larger clone differs by one base, so this is likely a read error. The V gene is TRBV6-8, the J gene TRBJ2-7; 10 bases are shared with TRBD2. This CDR3 has 17 amino acids. V was clipped by 5 bases and J by 2 bases; unmatched bases: 12. Per the germline V gene, CDR1 is MNHGY and CDR2 is SAAAGT. The CDR3 sequence is CASSPGLARPQAYEQYF. The CDR3 DNA reads TGTGCCAGCAGTCCGGGACTAGCGCGACCCCAGGCCTACGAGCAGTACTTC.

This clonotype was seen repeatedly, ten times or more. The chain is built from TRBV2 and TRBJ2-7; D is ambiguous. Germline values: CDR1 SNHLY, CDR2 FYNNEI. This CDR3 is built from 12 residues. V was trimmed by 5 bases and J by 3 bases, leaving 8 bases between them. In DNA form, the CDR3 reads TGTGCCAGCAGTCCCTCTTACTACGAGCAGTACTTC. Translating it yields CASSPSYYEQYF. Supplemented by reference TRBV2 and TRBJ2-7, the full variable domain reads EPEVTQTPSHQVTQMGQEVILRCVPISNHLYFYWYRQILGQKVEFLVSFYNNEISEKSEIFDDQFSVERPDGSNFTLKIRSTKLEDSAMYFCASSPSYYEQYFGPGTRLTVT.

Only one count was recorded for this clonotype. At one of its ends the junction is not consistent with the germline gene, which may arise from a read error. The chain uses TRBV28 and TRBJ2-3; D is possibly TRBD1 (7 bases). The CDR3 loop spans 18 amino acids. Germline assignment: CDR1 MDHEN and CDR2 SYDVKM. CDR3 in amino acids: CASSRLRGTESSTDTQYF. CDR3 DNA sequence: TGCGCCAGCAGTCGACTGCGCGGGACAGAGTCTAGCACAGATACGCAGTATTTT.

This clonotype was seen ten or more times. This chain joins TRBV18 and TRBJ2-7, with 8 bases fitting TRBD1. V trimming: 3 bases; J trimming: 2 bases; junction bases outside the gene matches: 6. CDR1 is KGHSH and CDR2 is LQKENI in the germline V gene. The CDR3 totals 15 residues. CDR3 nucleotide sequence: TGTGCCAGCTCACCCGGGACAGGAGAACCCTACGAGCAGTACTTC. This gives the protein CASSPGTGEPYEQYF.

This clonotype was counted many times. The chain employs TRBV6-5 and TRBJ2-5; D gene ambiguous. The CDR3 sequence is 13 residues long. Trimming took 3 bases from V and 1 from J, leaving 6 bases between them. Germline V lookup: CDR1 MNHEY, CDR2 SVGAGI. The CDR3 DNA follows: TGTGCCAGCAGTTATGGGATCCAAGAGACCCAGTACTTC. Its translation: CASSYGIQETQYF.